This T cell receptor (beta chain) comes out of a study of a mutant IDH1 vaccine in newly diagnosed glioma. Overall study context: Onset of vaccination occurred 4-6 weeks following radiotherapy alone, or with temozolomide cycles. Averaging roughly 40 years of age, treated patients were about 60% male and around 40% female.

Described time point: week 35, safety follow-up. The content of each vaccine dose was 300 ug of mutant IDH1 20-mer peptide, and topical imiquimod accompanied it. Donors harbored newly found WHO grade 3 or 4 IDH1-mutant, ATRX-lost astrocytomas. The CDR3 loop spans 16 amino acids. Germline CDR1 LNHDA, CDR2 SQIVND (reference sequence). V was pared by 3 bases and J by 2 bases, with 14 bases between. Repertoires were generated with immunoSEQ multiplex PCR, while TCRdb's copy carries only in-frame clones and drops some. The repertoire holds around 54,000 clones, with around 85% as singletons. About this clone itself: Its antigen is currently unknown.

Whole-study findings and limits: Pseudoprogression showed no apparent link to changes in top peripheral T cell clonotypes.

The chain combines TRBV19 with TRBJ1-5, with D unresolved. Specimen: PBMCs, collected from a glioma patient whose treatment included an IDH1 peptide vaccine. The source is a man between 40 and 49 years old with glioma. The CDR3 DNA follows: TGTGCCAGTAGTATGACACAAGCCGGGCGCAATCAGCCCCAGCATTTT. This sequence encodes CASSMTQAGRNQPQHF.